Listed below are T cell receptor beta chains from one sample, sequenced in a study of T cells expressing NK-cell markers. TCRdb reprocessed the 5' RACE reads, keeping one entry per CDR3 protein, no DNA. The sample totals 550,000 to 600,000 distinct CDR3 sequences. Sequences were obtained from blood T cells: a sorted CD56 or NKG2C T cell subset, CD4+ or CD8+ T cells, or bulk PBMC T cells (not recorded which). The source of these receptors is a man between 18 and 35 years old in good health. Both conserved end residues are part of each CDR3.

>TRBJ2-1|TRBV18
CASSQGLAAIEQFF
>TRBJ2-1|TRBV20-1
CSAWDTDYNEQFF
>TRBJ1-2|TRBV19
CASSITGLYGYTF
>TRBJ2-1|TRBV7-9
CASSPLKRTVKDEQFF
>TRBJ2-7|TRBV7-9
CASSRDIPGVYEQYF
>TRBJ2-1|TRBV6-5
CASRRTSGRSVEQFF
>TRBJ2-1|TRBV24-1
CATTPSGYDNEQFF
>TRBJ1-6|TRBV20-1
CSAELLGGAYNSPLHF
>TRBJ2-1|TRBV11-2
CASSLSPGGKIAYNEQFF
>TRBJ1-5|TRBV20-1
CSARGTGGHQPQHF
>TRBJ2-1|TRBV21-1
CASSKAWGLGSHRTYNEQFF
>TRBJ2-7|TRBV7-9
CASSLASGTGGYEQYF
>TRBJ1-2|TRBV14
CASSLTQGYGYTF
>TRBJ2-7|TRBV12-3/TRBV12-4
CASSETGAFEQYF
>TRBJ2-7|TRBV3-1
CASSHTEFLRYEQYF
>TRBJ2-1|TRBV6-5
CASSYSIARVGSYNEQFF
>TRBJ1-3|TRBV5-1
CARPLGGVGNTIYF
>TRBJ1-2|TRBV7-9
CASSLALRERDYGYTF
>TRBJ2-3|TRBV3-1
CASSQAKQGIGTDTQYF
>TRBJ2-1|TRBV20-1
CSASSLAGGSYNEQFF
>TRBJ1-1|TRBV24-1
CATSDRGIPAEAFF
>TRBJ2-3|TRBV12-3/TRBV12-4
CASSFKGQGTGPGTDTQYF